The 29 T cell receptor beta chains listed next were all sequenced from one sample in a study of shared clonotypes between healthy human individuals. The method was immunoSEQ multiplex PCR; TCRdb's version includes in-frame clones alone and lacks a portion of them. The sample holds roughly 2,000,000 clones, roughly 95% seen once. Terminally differentiated effector memory CD45RA+ cells were excluded from the naive CD8 cells, which were CD45RO-negative and positively selected for CCR7. Material for sequencing was naive CD8+ T cells from PBMCs. The receptors come from a young man in good health. Some clones in this sample may be carry-over from other donors' samples.

This clone has a handful of counts. The chain uses TRBV5-6 and TRBJ1-1; D gene ambiguous. V shed 0 bases and J shed 3 bases, with 9 bases lying between them. Germline assignment: CDR1 SGHDT and CDR2 YYEEEE. The CDR3 contains 14 residues. CDR3 sequence reads: CASSLGIPYTEAFF. The CDR3 DNA reads TGTGCCAGCAGCTTGGGGATACCCTACACTGAAGCTTTCTTT.

This sequence joins TRBV28 and TRBJ2-1; D is unresolved. Germline values: CDR1 MDHEN, CDR2 SYDVKM. The CDR3 contains 10 residues. The ends were cut back, 10 bases at V and 9 bases at J, with 10 bases in the middle. CDR3 in amino acids: CAIGEGEQFF. The CDR3 nucleotides read TGTGCCATTGGGGAAGGTGAGCAGTTCTTC.

A note on this clone: This same CDR3 is encoded by further DNA sequences in the sample. V gene TRBV2 combines with J gene TRBJ2-7, with D possibly matching TRBD1 (5 bases). The CDR3 has 13 amino acids. The ends were cut back, 3 bases at V and 1 base at J, with 7 bases in the middle. In germline, CDR1 is SNHLY, CDR2 FYNNEI. As DNA, the CDR3 is TGTGCCAGCAGTGAGCGACAGTCCTACGAGCAGTACTTC. Translating it yields CASSERQSYEQYF.

V is TRBV10-3 and J is TRBJ2-3; D remains ambiguous. The germline gives CDR1 ENHRY, CDR2 SYGVKD. V lost 10 bases, J lost 0 bases, and 11 bases lay in between. The CDR3 is made up of 13 amino acids. The CDR3 loop is CASYMDSTDTQYF. In nucleotides, the CDR3 is TGTGCCAGCTACATGGACAGCACAGATACGCAGTATTTT.

This clone was seen once. This chain joins TRBV4-1 and TRBJ1-5; 7 nucleotides align to TRBD1. This CDR3 is built from 14 residues. The trim removed 3 bases at V and 5 bases at J, leaving 4 bases unmatched. Germline V gene lookup returns CDR1 MGHRA and CDR2 YSYEKL. The CDR3 nucleotides are TGCGCCAGCAGCCAGACTACAGGGGATCAGCCCCAGCATTTT. This encodes CASSQTTGDQPQHF.

CDR3 amino acids: CASSHRDPTGLCTEAFF. In DNA, the CDR3 is TGCGCCAGCAGTCATCGGGATCCGACAGGGCTGTGCACTGAAGCTTTCTTT. The V and J genes are TRBV23-1 and TRBJ1-1; 7 nucleotides match TRBD1. TRBV23-1 is flagged as an ORF with uncertain function. The V segment lost 3 bases and the J segment 4 bases; nucleotides outside the gene matches: 14. The CDR3 runs to 17 residues.

The CDR3 is CASSPRRQGEITGELFF. DNA for the CDR3: TGTGCCAGCAGCCCGCGAAGACAGGGGGAGATCACCGGGGAGCTGTTTTTT. V gene TRBV7-8 combines with J gene TRBJ2-2; 9 bases map to TRBD1. After removal of 5 bases from V and 4 bases from J, the junction contained 11 bases not matched to a gene. The CDR3 has 17 amino acids. Germline V gene sequence: CDR1 SGHVS, CDR2 FQNEAQ.

The rearrangement joins TRBV2 to TRBJ2-7; TRBD2 matches 7 bases. Trimming at V came to 2 bases and at J to 3 bases, leaving 7 bases not matched to a gene. There are 15 residues in the CDR3. Germline V gives CDR1 SNHLY, CDR2 FYNNEI. The CDR3 reads CASSELGTTYYEQYF. CDR3 nucleotide sequence: TGTGCCAGCAGTGAACTAGGGACTACATACTACGAGCAGTACTTC. The full variable domain, its missing parts supplied by reference TRBV2 and TRBJ2-7, is EPEVTQTPSHQVTQMGQEVILRCVPISNHLYFYWYRQILGQKVEFLVSFYNNEISEKSEIFDDQFSVERPDGSNFTLKIRSTKLEDSAMYFCASSELGTTYYEQYFGPGTRLTVT.

The chain carries TRBV4-1 and TRBJ2-7; 9 bases align to TRBD1. Losses at the gene ends were 3 bases for V and 0 bases for J; bases not matched to a gene: 6. Germline V gene sequence: CDR1 MGHRA, CDR2 YSYEKL. The CDR3 contains 16 residues. CDR3 nucleotides: TGCGCCAGCAGCCAGCTTCCGGGACAGGGCTCCTACGAGCAGTACTTC. As protein: CASSQLPGQGSYEQYF.

The V gene is TRBV18, the J gene TRBJ2-5; 7 bases agree with TRBD1. V was clipped by 0 bases and J by 3 bases; unmatched bases: 4. This CDR3 spans 15 amino acids. Germline CDR1 reads KGHSH; CDR2 reads LQKENI. The DNA for the CDR3 is TGTGCCAGCTCACCACCGGCGCAGGGGGAAGAGACCCAGTACTTC. It translates to CASSPPAQGEETQYF.

The J gene is TRBJ2-7, the V gene TRBV9; D is ambiguous. The V end was cut by 3 bases, the J end by 1 base, with 11 bases between. Germline CDR1 reads SGDLS; CDR2 reads YYNGEE. The CDR3 is 14 residues long. The CDR3 spells CASSALDESYEQYF. The DNA for the CDR3 is TGTGCCAGCAGCGCATTGGACGAATCCTACGAGCAGTACTTC.

Comments on this clone: The sample carries other DNA sequences with the same CDR3. V gene TRBV7-9 combines with J gene TRBJ2-5; TRBD2 matches at 7 bases. There are 14 residues in the CDR3. With V trimmed by 1 base and J by 4 bases, 3 bases remained unmatched. The germline gives CDR1 SEHNR, CDR2 FQNEAQ (reference sequence). DNA of the CDR3: TGTGCCAGCAGCTTAGTTTCGGGAGGAGAGACCCAGTACTTC. Translating gives CASSLVSGGETQYF. Variable domain in full (rest from reference TRBV7-9 and TRBJ2-5): DTGVSQNPRHKITKRGQNVTFRCDPISEHNRLYWYRQTLGQGPEFLTYFQNEAQLEKSRLLSDRFSAERPKGSFSTLEIQRTEQGDSAMYLCASSLVSGGETQYFGPGTRLLVL.

The chain joins TRBV6-5 to TRBJ2-1; the match to TRBD2 covers 8 bases. Germline V gives CDR1 MNHEY, CDR2 SVGAGI. CDR3 length: 16 amino acids. The J segment lost 5 bases and the V segment lost 4 bases, leaving 10 bases of the junction unmatched. The CDR3 sequence: CASSFSEREPHNEQFF. CDR3 sequence (DNA): TGTGCCAGCAGTTTCTCGGAGCGGGAGCCACACAATGAGCAGTTCTTC.

The chain uses TRBV9 and TRBJ2-1, with D perhaps matching TRBD1 (7 bases). Per germline, CDR1 SGDLS and CDR2 YYNGEE. Trimming shortened V by 6 bases and J by 2 bases, and 15 bases separated the two germline ends. CDR3 length equals 15 residues. The CDR3 region has the DNA TGTGCCAGCACCCCAGGGGGGAGCCCCTACAATGAGCAGTTCTTC. Translating it yields CASTPGGSPYNEQFF.

This chain joins TRBV2 and TRBJ2-1; D ambiguous. Germline V gene lookup returns CDR1 SNHLY and CDR2 FYNNEI. The V gene lost 8 bases and the J gene lost 0 bases, with 5 bases spanning the gap. This CDR3 contains 12 residues. The CDR3 protein is CASQSSYNEQFF. In DNA, the CDR3 is TGTGCCAGCCAGTCCTCCTACAATGAGCAGTTCTTC.

A single count supports this clone. V and J are TRBV11-2 and TRBJ1-1; no firm D call. Trimming stripped 0 bases from V and 0 bases from J, with 8 bases between. Germline V gives CDR1 SGHAT, CDR2 FQNNGV. This CDR3 is built from 15 residues. As DNA, the CDR3 is TGTGCCAGCAGCTTAGAAACAGTACTGAACACTGAAGCTTTCTTT. Protein product: CASSLETVLNTEAFF.

CDR3 nucleotides: TGCAGCGTCCAACGGGGGTCGGGAGGGCCGCACGAGCAGTACTTC. It translates to CSVQRGSGGPHEQYF. The chain joins TRBV29-1 to TRBJ2-7; 8 positions agree with TRBD2. Germline loops: CDR1 SQVTM, CDR2 ANQGSEA. CDR3 size: 15 residues. V lost 6 bases to trimming and J lost 5 bases; unmatched junction nucleotides: 15.

The V call is TRBV29-1, the J call TRBJ2-7, with 7 bases aligning to TRBD1. Trimming at V came to 0 bases and at J to 2 bases, leaving 7 bases not matched to a gene. The CDR3 is made up of 15 amino acids. Germline assignment: CDR1 SQVTM and CDR2 ANQGSEA. In nucleotides, the CDR3 is TGCAGCGTTGAAGACCGGGACAGCGGAACCTACGAGCAGTACTTC. Protein sequence: CSVEDRDSGTYEQYF.

The chain carries TRBV6-5 and TRBJ2-7; D perhaps matches TRBD1 (6 bases). There are 15 residues in the CDR3. V was cut by 6 bases and J by 4 bases, with 19 bases left in between. The germline V gene encodes CDR1 MNHEY and CDR2 SVGAGI. CDR3 loop: CASRPTSRGLYEQYF. The CDR3 bases are TGTGCCAGCAGGCCTACCTCCAGGGGCCTATACGAGCAGTACTTC.

The genes are TRBV5-1 and TRBJ2-7; 8 bases agree with TRBD1. With 4 bases clipped from V and 2 bases from J, the junction kept 5 bases outside the gene matches. The length of the CDR3 is 14 residues. Germline loops: CDR1 SGHRS, CDR2 YFSETQ. CDR3 nucleotide sequence: TGCGCCAGCAGCCCCCGGGACAGGACCTACGAGCAGTACTTC. It translates to CASSPRDRTYEQYF.

J is TRBJ2-7 and V is TRBV28; 13 bases align to TRBD2. Unmatched junction bases numbered 22, after V lost 4 bases and J lost 4 bases. Per the germline V gene, CDR1 is MDHEN and CDR2 is SYDVKM. The CDR3 is 21 residues long. CDR3 sequence (DNA): TGTGCCAGCAGTTCCCAAACCATGACCGGGACTAGCGGGGCTCGGATATACGAGCAGTACTTC. It codes for CASSSQTMTGTSGARIYEQYF.

This chain connects TRBV29-1 to TRBJ2-1; 13 nucleotides line up with TRBD2. V trimming: 0 bases; J trimming: 5 bases; junction bases outside the gene matches: 7. The CDR3 length is 17 residues. The germline gives CDR1 SQVTM, CDR2 ANQGSEA. CDR3: CSVEDLGLAGVNNEQFF. The CDR3 DNA follows: TGCAGCGTTGAAGATCTAGGACTAGCGGGGGTAAACAATGAGCAGTTCTTC.

This chain joins TRBV10-3 and TRBJ2-1; TRBD2 might be the D (5 bases). Germline-derived CDR1 and CDR2 are ENHRY and SYGVKD. The germline V and J ends were trimmed by 10 bases and 4 bases, with 17 bases remaining between them. This CDR3 spans 14 amino acids. The CDR3 DNA reads TGTGCCACCCGTCCTACGGGATGGTACAATGAGCAGTTCTTC. Translation gives CATRPTGWYNEQFF.

The count of this clone is one. V is TRBV10-3 and J is TRBJ1-1; 10 positions match TRBD1. The CDR3 totals 13 residues. After removal of 8 bases from V and 0 bases from J, the junction contained 0 bases not matched to a gene. The germline gives CDR1 ENHRY, CDR2 SYGVKD. The chain's CDR3 is CAIGTGVNTEAFF. DNA for the CDR3: TGTGCCATCGGGACAGGGGTGAACACTGAAGCTTTCTTT.

For this clone: Other DNA sequences within the sample encode an identical CDR3. This chain connects TRBV27 to TRBJ2-2; TRBD1 or TRBD2 may be the D gene (5 bases each). The CDR3 is made up of 15 amino acids. Trimming cost V 6 bases and J 1 base, with 12 bases left between them. Per germline, CDR1 MNHEY and CDR2 SMNVEV (reference sequence). CDR3 region: CASSPGPVNTGELFF. The CDR3, as DNA: TGTGCCAGCAGCCCGGGACCCGTGAACACCGGGGAGCTGTTTTTT.

The chain joins TRBV27 to TRBJ2-7; tentative D call: TRBD1 (6 bases). CDR1 is MNHEY and CDR2 is SMNVEV in the germline V gene (reference sequence). V was cut by 3 bases and J by 7 bases, with 16 bases left in between. This CDR3 region has 14 residues. The CDR3 protein is CASSFTGTSREQYF. In DNA form, the CDR3 reads TGTGCCAGCAGTTTTACAGGGACCTCGAGGGAGCAGTACTTC.

The DNA for the CDR3 is TGTGCCAGCAGCTGGCCGGGACAACCCAAAGAGACCCAGTACTTC. It codes for CASSWPGQPKETQYF. V and J are TRBV7-9 and TRBJ2-5; D might be TRBD1 (6 bases). Germline CDR1 is SEHNR and CDR2 is FQNEAQ (reference sequence). The CDR3 sequence is 15 residues long. The ends were cut back, 4 bases at V and 3 bases at J, with 15 bases in the middle. The full variable domain, in which reference TRBV7-9 and TRBJ2-5 provide the parts outside the CDR3, is DTGVSQNPRHKITKRGQNVTFRCDPISEHNRLYWYRQTLGQGPEFLTYFQNEAQLEKSRLLSDRFSAERPKGSFSTLEIQRTEQGDSAMYLCASSWPGQPKETQYFGPGTRLLVL.

The J gene is TRBJ2-7, the V gene TRBV7-8, with TRBD1 matching 8 bases. Germline V CDR1 and CDR2: SGHVS, FQNEAQ. J was trimmed by 3 bases and V by 6 bases; bases with no gene match: 13. The CDR3 runs 16 residues. The CDR3 sequence: CASRETTGTGDYEQYF. CDR3 nucleotides: TGTGCCAGCAGAGAAACAACCGGGACAGGTGACTACGAGCAGTACTTC.

The chain links TRBV7-9 to TRBJ2-5; the D is unclear. The CDR3 loop spans 16 amino acids. V lost 5 bases and J 5 bases, leaving 21 bases between the germline ends. Per the germline V gene, CDR1 is SEHNR and CDR2 is FQNEAQ (reference sequence). CDR3 region: CASSPWVRGSGETQYF. The CDR3 DNA reads TGTGCCAGCAGCCCCTGGGTCCGAGGATCCGGGGAGACCCAGTACTTC. The whole variable domain, filled in from reference TRBV7-9 and TRBJ2-5, reads DTGVSQNPRHKITKRGQNVTFRCDPISEHNRLYWYRQTLGQGPEFLTYFQNEAQLEKSRLLSDRFSAERPKGSFSTLEIQRTEQGDSAMYLCASSPWVRGSGETQYFGPGTRLLVL.